A single sample is the source of the 29 T cell receptor beta chains below, sequenced in a study of blood T cells in healthy people across ages. Using a J-beta primer mix together with a sample-barcoded 5' primer, a second PCR was run for about 7 to 12 cycles. MiXCR, applied by TCRdb to the 5' RACE reads, yields one record per CDR3 protein. The table records 1.5 million to 2 million distinct CDR3 sequences, 49% of them present only once. What was sequenced was blood. Receptor source: a woman aged 40 to 50 in good health.

V and J are TRBV9 and TRBJ2-5, with D possibly matching TRBD2 (7 bases). CDR1 SGDLS and CDR2 YYNGEE come from the germline V gene. Trimming left V 0 bases short and J 1 base short, with 19 bases between. This CDR3 is 18 amino acids long. CDR3 region: CASSVADRGAIFQETQYF. The CDR3 nucleotides read TGTGCCAGCAGCGTAGCGGATCGGGGGGCTATATTCCAAGAGACCCAGTACTTC. Together with reference TRBV9 and TRBJ2-5, the CDR3 gives the full variable domain: DSGVTQTPKHLITATGQRVTLRCSPRSGDLSVYWYQQSLDQGLQFLIQYYNGEERAKGNILERFSAQQFPDLHSELNLSSLELGDSALYFCASSVADRGAIFQETQYFGPGTRLLVL.

This clonotype occurred a few times. The chain joins TRBV20-1 to TRBJ2-1; TRBD2 matches 7 bases. Germline trimming cut 6 bases from V and 3 bases from J; bases unmatched to any gene: 14. This CDR3 region has 16 residues. Germline loops: CDR1 DFQATT, CDR2 SNEGSKA (reference sequence). In DNA, the CDR3 is TGCAGTGCCCTGGGGGTGGGGGAGCGGGGCTACAATGAGCAGTTCTTC. This codes for CSALGVGERGYNEQFF.

This clonotype is a singleton in its sample. The V gene is TRBV5-5, the J gene TRBJ2-5; the match to TRBD1 covers 9 bases. There are 15 residues in the CDR3. Trimming took 2 bases from V and 11 from J; bases not matched to a gene: 13. The germline CDR1 and CDR2 sequences are SGHKS and YYEKEE (reference sequence). CDR3 region: CASSLGGQGKNEQYF. CDR3 nucleotides: TGTGCCAGCAGCTTAGGGGGACAGGGTAAAAATGAGCAGTACTTC.

The rearrangement joins TRBV15 to TRBJ2-5; unclear D gene. V lost 2 bases, J lost 5 bases, and 9 bases lay in between. This CDR3 has 13 residues. Germline CDR1 reads LNHNV; CDR2 reads YYDKDF (reference sequence). DNA for the CDR3: TGTGCCACCAGCAGATTGGGCCAGGAGACCCAGTACTTC. Amino acids: CATSRLGQETQYF.

There are a few counts of this clonotype. The chain links TRBV27 to TRBJ2-7, with TRBD1 matching over 7 bases. The CDR3 is 15 amino acids. Germline V gene data show CDR1 as MNHEY and CDR2 as SMNVEV (reference sequence). V was clipped by 5 bases and J by 0 bases; unmatched bases: 7. The CDR3 bases are TGTGCCAGCAGTAGCGCCGGGACAGTCTCCTACGAGCAGTACTTC. It is translated as CASSSAGTVSYEQYF.

The V and J genes are TRBV5-1 and TRBJ1-2; the match to TRBD1 covers 7 bases. V was pared by 4 bases and J by 4 bases, with 7 bases of the junction left unmatched. The germline V gene encodes CDR1 SGHRS and CDR2 YFSETQ. This CDR3 has 14 residues. DNA for the CDR3: TGCGCCAGCAGCCCAGGACAGGACGCCTATGGCTACACCTTC. Its protein is CASSPGQDAYGYTF. The entire variable domain, with the rest obtained from reference TRBV5-1 and TRBJ1-2, is as follows: KAGVTQTPRYLIKTRGQQVTLSCSPISGHRSVSWYQQTPGQGLQFLFEYFSETQRNKGNFPGRFSGRQFSNSRSEMNVSTLELGDSALYLCASSPGQDAYGYTFGSGTRLTVV.

The chain couples TRBV20-1 to TRBJ2-3; the match to TRBD1 covers 9 bases. The J segment lost 7 bases and the V segment lost 3 bases, leaving 11 bases of the junction unmatched. Per the germline V gene, CDR1 is DFQATT and CDR2 is SNEGSKA (reference sequence). The CDR3 has 15 residues. The DNA of the CDR3 is TGCAGTGCTAGTCCCCGGGACAGGGTAACTTATACGCAGTATTTT. Translated: CSASPRDRVTYTQYF.

The chain employs TRBV29-1 and TRBJ1-2; D call uncertain. Trimming pared 5 bases from V and 8 bases from J, leaving 3 bases between. The germline gives CDR1 SQVTM, CDR2 ANQGSEA. The CDR3 sequence is 8 residues long. The DNA of the CDR3 is TGCAGCGTTCAGGGCTACACCTTC. This codes for CSVQGYTF. Based on the CDR3 plus reference TRBV29-1 and TRBJ1-2, the full variable domain is SAVISQKPSRDICQRGTSLTIQCQVDSQVTMMFWYRQQPGQSLTLIATANQGSEATYESGFVIDKFPISRPNLTFSTLTVSNMSPEDSSIYLCSVQGYTFGSGTRLTVV.

The chain has TRBV5-1 and TRBJ2-3, with D possibly being TRBD1 (6 bases). V gave up 4 bases and J gave up 4 bases, with 10 bases separating them. CDR3 length equals 13 residues. Per germline, CDR1 SGHRS and CDR2 YFSETQ. DNA of the CDR3: TGCGCCAGCAGCCGAGGACAGCCAGATACGCAGTATTTT. This gives the protein CASSRGQPDTQYF.

The gene calls are TRBV7-2 and TRBJ2-5; D gene uncertain. Germline CDR1 SGHTA, CDR2 FQGNSA. V was clipped by 7 bases and J by 4 bases, with 19 bases between them. The CDR3 sequence is 15 residues long. This chain's CDR3 is CASTPDGLVGETQYF. The CDR3, as DNA: TGTGCCAGCACCCCCGACGGGCTAGTCGGAGAGACCCAGTACTTC.

This clonotype was detected only once. The chain joins TRBV5-1 to TRBJ2-3; D is unclear. The germline V gene encodes CDR1 SGHRS and CDR2 YFSETQ. V was shortened by 0 bases and J by 0 bases, with 14 bases between the two germline ends. The CDR3 consists of 17 residues. In DNA, the CDR3 is TGCGCCAGCAGCTTGGGGAGCGTCCAATTAAGCACAGATACGCAGTATTTT. It yields the protein CASSLGSVQLSTDTQYF.

V usage is TRBV14 and J usage is TRBJ2-1; D assignment may be TRBD1 or TRBD2 (5 bases each). Trimming stripped 0 bases from V and 9 bases from J, with 15 bases between. The CDR3 spans 15 residues. The germline CDR1 and CDR2 sequences are SGHDN and FVKESK. CDR3: CASSQDRGRLGEQFF. CDR3 in DNA: TGTGCCAGCAGCCAAGATCGGGGCCGCTTGGGTGAGCAGTTCTTC.

About this clonotype itself: One junction end does not reproduce the germline sequence, and a read error may be involved. The rearrangement uses TRBV3-1 and TRBJ2-7; 8 bases map to TRBD2. CDR3 length equals 16 residues. Germline values: CDR1 LGHDT, CDR2 YNNKEL (reference sequence). The CDR3 reads CANSPTNRGGSYEQYF. The CDR3 DNA reads TGTGCCAACAGCCCTACGAACCGGGGGGGTTCCTACGAGCAGTACTTC.

This clonotype was detected many times. The CDR3 DNA sequence: TGTGCCAGCAAAGACTGGGCCCAAGAGACCCAGTACTTC. It codes for CASKDWAQETQYF. The gene calls are TRBV2 and TRBJ2-5; D remains unclear. This CDR3 is built from 13 residues. Trimming cost V 7 bases and J 1 base, with 10 bases left between them. In germline, CDR1 is SNHLY, CDR2 FYNNEI.

V usage is TRBV6-5 and J usage is TRBJ1-2; 7 positions agree with TRBD1. J lost 4 bases, V lost 7 bases, and 9 bases had no gene match. In germline, CDR1 is MNHEY, CDR2 SVGAGI. This CDR3 region has 14 residues. The CDR3 sequence: CASKTGEGSYGYTF. CDR3 bases: TGTGCCAGCAAAACAGGGGAAGGGTCCTATGGCTACACCTTC.

J is TRBJ2-5 and V is TRBV5-1, with TRBD1 matching 9 bases. With the DNA end fitting TRBJ2-7 better, the J assignment may be wrong. The CDR3 has 14 amino acids. CDR1 SGHRS and CDR2 YFSETQ come from the germline V gene. The CDR3 region has the DNA TGCGCCAGCAGCGGAGGGACAGGGACCGACGAGCAGTACTTC. It translates to CASSGGTGTDEQYF.

Only a few counts were recorded for this clonotype. The chain joins TRBV20-1 to TRBJ1-2, with TRBD1 identical over 7 bases. The germline V gene encodes CDR1 DFQATT and CDR2 SNEGSKA (reference sequence). The trim removed 1 base at V and 5 bases at J, leaving 10 bases unmatched. This CDR3 region has 15 residues. The CDR3 sequence: CSARGGDSWVYGYTF. The CDR3 nucleotides are TGCAGTGCTAGAGGAGGGGACAGTTGGGTTTATGGCTACACCTTC.

The chain has TRBV4-3 and TRBJ2-1, with 16 nucleotides matching TRBD2. The CDR3 is 17 amino acids. Germline-derived CDR1 and CDR2 are LGHNA and YSLEER. Trimming removed 3 bases from V and 6 bases from J; junction bases left unmatched: 5. This CDR3 is CASSHGTSGGAGNEQFF. DNA of the CDR3: TGCGCCAGCAGCCACGGGACTAGCGGGGGGGCCGGCAATGAGCAGTTCTTC.

This clonotype was seen more than once but under ten times. The rearrangement links TRBV7-2 to TRBJ2-7; 8 bases fit TRBD1. Germline V CDR1 and CDR2: SGHTA, FQGNSA. The CDR3 loop spans 14 amino acids. The trim removed 6 bases at V and 3 bases at J, leaving 7 bases unmatched. CDR3 sequence: CASSYYRGDYEQYF. The CDR3 nucleotides read TGTGCCAGCAGTTATTACAGGGGGGACTACGAGCAGTACTTC.

This sequence joins TRBV6-5 and TRBJ2-5, with D unresolved. The CDR3 is 14 residues long. Germline V gene data show CDR1 as MNHEY and CDR2 as SVGAGI. V was trimmed by 2 bases and J by 11 bases, leaving 18 bases between them. The CDR3 DNA is TGTGCCAGCAGTTACGGGCCCTCCTACAATGAGCAGTACTTC. Protein: CASSYGPSYNEQYF.

This clonotype appeared once. This chain uses TRBV3-1 with TRBJ1-5, with 8 bases that match TRBD1. The CDR3 length is 15 residues. Germline-derived CDR1 and CDR2 are LGHDT and YNNKEL (reference sequence). Trimming cost V 3 bases and J 7 bases; bases outside gene matches: 8. CDR3 in amino acids: CASSHSGQGGQPQHF. The CDR3 DNA reads as TGTGCCAGCAGCCATTCCGGACAGGGCGGCCAGCCCCAGCATTTT.

This sequence joins TRBV3-1 and TRBJ2-1; TRBD2 matches 12 bases. CDR3 length: 16 amino acids. With 0 bases clipped from V and 8 bases from J, the junction kept 5 bases outside the gene matches. The germline CDR1 and CDR2 sequences are LGHDT and YNNKEL (reference sequence). The CDR3 reads CASSQEWLAGGDEQFF. CDR3 nucleotides: TGTGCCAGCAGCCAAGAATGGCTAGCGGGGGGGGATGAGCAGTTCTTC.

This chain links TRBV7-2 with TRBJ1-2; D perhaps matches TRBD1 (5 bases). The V and J ends lost 3 bases and 7 bases respectively, with 12 bases between them. Germline V gene lookup returns CDR1 SGHTA and CDR2 FQGNSA. The CDR3 contains 13 residues. The CDR3 nucleotides read TGTGCCAGCAGCTTCTTAGGGGTGCCTGGCTACACCTTC. Encoded protein: CASSFLGVPGYTF.

The rearrangement joins TRBV7-2 to TRBJ1-1, with TRBD1 matching 9 bases. The CDR3 is 13 amino acids. The germline gives CDR1 SGHTA, CDR2 FQGNSA. V shed 7 bases and J 8 bases; nucleotides not matched to a gene: 8. The CDR3 nucleotides read TGTGCCAGCATCCGAGGTGGGACAGGGGAAGCTTTCTTT. Translating gives CASIRGGTGEAFF.

This clonotype was found a few times. This chain joins TRBV11-1 and TRBJ2-7, with TRBD1 as a possible D gene (6 bases). CDR1 is SGHAT, CDR2 FQDESV, per germline (reference sequence). Trimming left V 5 bases short and J 3 bases short, with 11 bases between. The CDR3 is made up of 13 amino acids. The CDR3, as DNA: TGTGCCAGCAGCCCTGACAGGCACTACGAGCAGTACTTC. Translated: CASSPDRHYEQYF.

This chain joins TRBV11-2 and TRBJ2-3; D gene uncertain. Germline CDR1 SGHAT, CDR2 FQNNGV. The germline V and J ends were trimmed by 5 bases and 2 bases, with 14 bases remaining between them. The CDR3 spans 15 residues. As DNA, the CDR3 is TGTGCCAGCAGCCCAAGGCCAGCTACCACAGATACGCAGTATTTT. This translates into CASSPRPATTDTQYF.

To note about this clonotype: Mismatch with germline at one junction end may stem from a read error. V is TRBV7-9 and J is TRBJ1-2; no definite D call. The CDR3 covers 15 residues. CDR1 and CDR2 (germline): SEHNR, FQNEAQ (reference sequence). CDR3 DNA: TGTGCCAGCAGCTTAGGGCTCCGGACGCACTACGGCTACACCTTC. This encodes CASSLGLRTHYGYTF.

V and J are TRBV6-6 and TRBJ1-4; TRBD1 matches 8 bases. The CDR3 has 15 residues. Germline CDR1 reads MNHNY; CDR2 reads SVGAGI (reference sequence). The V segment lost 6 bases and the J segment 3 bases; nucleotides outside the gene matches: 6. The CDR3 bases are TGTGCCAGCAGACCACAGGGGGACGCTAATGAAAAACTGTTTTTT. It codes for CASRPQGDANEKLFF.

The CDR3 DNA sequence: TGTGCCAGCAGCCACCCCTTAGTAGGCTCAGATACGCAGTATTTT. This codes for CASSHPLVGSDTQYF. This chain links TRBV3-1 with TRBJ2-3; D not resolved. V dropped 3 bases and J dropped 4 bases, with 14 bases sitting between them. This CDR3 is built from 15 residues. Germline V gene sequence: CDR1 LGHDT, CDR2 YNNKEL (reference sequence).